Below, 23 T cell receptor beta chains from the same sample are listed, as sequenced in a study of cytotoxic CD8 clonotypes in ibrutinib-treated CLL. Profiled with immunoSEQ multiplex PCR; TCRdb holds only in-frame clones, not every one. The repertoire holds fewer than 400,000 clones, over 60% seen once, with around 6.5% in the top ten. Sequences were derived from PBMCs, sampled after 36 months of ibrutinib treatment. The receptor source for this set is a human donor with chronic lymphocytic leukemia.

The chain couples TRBV4-1 to TRBJ1-2; 9 nucleotides agree with TRBD1. Germline V gives CDR1 MGHRA, CDR2 YSYEKL. V shed 3 bases, J shed 4 bases, and the junction held 9 bases outside the gene matches. The CDR3 is made up of 16 amino acids. The CDR3 loop is CASSQEARDRVYGYTF. DNA for the CDR3: TGCGCCAGCAGCCAGGAGGCGAGGGACAGGGTCTATGGCTACACCTTC.

The chain recombines TRBV5-1 with TRBJ2-7, with 7 bases aligning to TRBD2. CDR1 and CDR2 (germline): SGHRS, YFSETQ. The CDR3 has 13 amino acids. Trimming at V came to 0 bases and at J to 3 bases, leaving 0 bases not matched to a gene. In DNA, the CDR3 is TGCGCCAGCAGCTTGGGCGGGGGCTACGAGCAGTACTTC. It yields the protein CASSLGGGYEQYF.

This clone was seen only a few times. The chain joins TRBV6-6 to TRBJ1-5, with unresolved D. Germline values: CDR1 MNHNY, CDR2 SVGAGI (reference sequence). This CDR3 comprises 12 residues. Trimming left V 3 bases short and J 4 bases short, with 4 bases between. The CDR3 here is CASSYANQPQHF. CDR3 in DNA: TGTGCCAGCAGTTATGCGAATCAGCCCCAGCATTTT.

The chain employs TRBV29-1 and TRBJ2-7; maybe TRBD1 (8 bases). Per germline, CDR1 SQVTM and CDR2 ANQGSEA. Trimming took off 2 bases at V and 5 bases at J, with 13 bases between the two ends. The CDR3 is made up of 13 amino acids. The CDR3 spells CSVETGGEDEQYF. The CDR3, as DNA: TGCAGCGTTGAAACAGGGGGGGAGGACGAGCAGTACTTC.

V usage is TRBV7-2 and J usage is TRBJ2-7; 10 bases agree with TRBD2. The V gene's germline CDR1 is SGHTA and CDR2 FQGNSA. The CDR3 sequence is 17 residues long. V lost 1 base to trimming and J lost 2 bases; unmatched junction nucleotides: 8. The CDR3 DNA sequence: TGTGCCAGCAGCTTAGTACGGGTTACTAGCGGGGCCTACGAGCAGTACTTC. Its translation: CASSLVRVTSGAYEQYF.

This chain uses TRBV28 with TRBJ1-2, with no clear D. Per the germline V gene, CDR1 is MDHEN and CDR2 is SYDVKM. Trimming left V 3 bases short and J 1 base short, with 9 bases between. The CDR3 is made up of 14 amino acids. CDR3 DNA: TGTGCCAGCAGTTTCTTGCAGTTTAACTATGGCTACACCTTC. The encoded protein is CASSFLQFNYGYTF.

V is TRBV6-5 and J is TRBJ1-1; D is uncertain. The CDR3 is made up of 13 amino acids. Germline lookup yields CDR1 MNHEY and CDR2 SVGAGI. Trimming removed 7 bases at V and 0 bases at J, with 9 bases between. As DNA, the CDR3 is TGTGCCAGCAAAAGAGTGATGAACACTGAAGCTTTCTTT. Amino acids: CASKRVMNTEAFF.

The rearrangement uses TRBV7-6 and TRBJ1-1, with D possibly being TRBD1 (6 bases). This CDR3 has 14 residues. V shed 4 bases and J shed 1 base, with 10 bases lying between them. Germline lookup yields CDR1 SGHVS and CDR2 FNYEAQ. CDR3 DNA sequence: TGTGCCAGCAGCTATGGGGGGGCGAACACTGAAGCTTTCTTT. Translating it yields CASSYGGANTEAFF.

V gene TRBV2 combines with J gene TRBJ2-5; 12 bases map to TRBD2. The CDR3 loop spans 15 amino acids. Germline trimming cut 6 bases from V and 5 bases from J; bases unmatched to any gene: 7. The germline V gene has CDR1 SNHLY and CDR2 FYNNEI. The CDR3 here is CASRSLAGGRETQYF. CDR3 DNA sequence: TGTGCCAGCAGATCCCTAGCGGGGGGGCGGGAGACCCAGTACTTC.

J is TRBJ2-3 and V is TRBV11-2, with D perhaps assigned TRBD1 or TRBD2 (5 bases each). The germline CDR1 and CDR2 sequences are SGHAT and FQNNGV. The V gene lost 2 bases and the J gene lost 3 bases, with 12 bases spanning the gap. This CDR3 region has 15 residues. The CDR3 nucleotides read TGTGCCAGCAGCTTACGGGGCGCCGGGACAGATACGCAGTATTTT. This gives the protein CASSLRGAGTDTQYF.

V gene TRBV7-2 combines with J gene TRBJ2-5; 10 nucleotides match TRBD1. V was clipped by 5 bases and J by 1 base; unmatched bases: 4. The CDR3 sequence is 15 residues long. Germline lookup yields CDR1 SGHTA and CDR2 FQGNSA. The CDR3 nucleotides are TGTGCCAGCAGCCCCCGGACAGGGGGCCAAGAGACCCAGTACTTC. Residues: CASSPRTGGQETQYF.

The chain uses TRBV7-2 and TRBJ2-1; TRBD1 is a possible D gene (6 bases). The V gene lost 5 bases and the J gene lost 2 bases, with 13 bases spanning the gap. The CDR3 has 15 residues. Germline CDR1 SGHTA, CDR2 FQGNSA. CDR3 amino acids: CASSPFWGPYNEQFF. The CDR3 DNA reads TGTGCCAGCAGCCCGTTCTGGGGGCCCTACAATGAGCAGTTCTTC.

This chain connects TRBV28 to TRBJ1-5; D call uncertain. The CDR3 sequence is 14 residues long. The germline CDR1 and CDR2 sequences are MDHEN and SYDVKM. Deletions cut 6 bases from V and 2 bases from J, with 11 bases between. The CDR3 DNA sequence: TGTGCCAGCAGCCCCCGTAATGGCAATCAGCCCCAGCATTTT. Translated, it gives CASSPRNGNQPQHF.

The gene calls are TRBV7-2 and TRBJ2-7; 9 bases align to TRBD1. Trimming cost V 5 bases and J 2 bases; bases outside gene matches: 4. Germline V gene lookup returns CDR1 SGHTA and CDR2 FQGNSA. The CDR3 is 14 amino acids. The DNA for the CDR3 is TGTGCCAGCAGCAAAGGGACAGGGACCTACGAGCAGTACTTC. Its translation is CASSKGTGTYEQYF.

This chain joins TRBV5-5 and TRBJ1-1; TRBD1 matches 9 bases. The germline gives CDR1 SGHKS, CDR2 YYEKEE (reference sequence). V shed 4 bases and J 8 bases; nucleotides not matched to a gene: 9. The length of the CDR3 is 14 residues. DNA of the CDR3: TGTGCCAGCAGCCGGGGACAGGGAAAATGGGAAGCTTTCTTT. The encoded protein is CASSRGQGKWEAFF.

This clone showed up just a few times. The rearrangement joins TRBV2 to TRBJ1-2, with D unclear. Germline V CDR1 and CDR2: SNHLY, FYNNEI. V was trimmed by 4 bases and J by 4 bases, leaving 7 bases between them. CDR3 length: 12 residues. As DNA, the CDR3 is TGTGCCAGCAGTGGGCAGCTCTATGGCTACACCTTC. This translates into CASSGQLYGYTF.

This chain links TRBV15 with TRBJ1-2; possible D gene TRBD1, 6 bases. V shed 5 bases and J shed 4 bases, with 11 bases lying between them. The CDR3 runs 13 residues. The germline V gene has CDR1 LNHNV and CDR2 YYDKDF (reference sequence). The DNA for the CDR3 is TGTGCCACCAGCCCCCGGACAGTCTATGGCTACACCTTC. Protein product: CATSPRTVYGYTF.

This rearrangement joins TRBV11-2 to TRBJ2-3, with 8 nucleotides matching TRBD1. V shed 2 bases and J 4 bases; nucleotides not matched to a gene: 5. Germline V gives CDR1 SGHAT, CDR2 FQNNGV. The CDR3 contains 15 residues. For the CDR3, the DNA is TGTGCCAGCAGCTTAATGCGACAGGGGTCAGATACGCAGTATTTT. Translated: CASSLMRQGSDTQYF.

The rearrangement uses TRBV10-3 and TRBJ2-7; D is undetermined. CDR3 length: 13 residues. Per germline, CDR1 ENHRY and CDR2 SYGVKD. The V end lost 3 bases, the J end lost 3 bases, and 9 bases lay between the germline ends. The CDR3 DNA is TGTGCCATCAGTGATAAAGGGCGCTACGAGCAGTACTTC. It yields the protein CAISDKGRYEQYF.

The rearrangement links TRBV5-1 to TRBJ2-2, with 8 bases fitting TRBD2. After removal of 4 bases from V and 4 bases from J, the junction contained 6 bases not matched to a gene. The germline V gene has CDR1 SGHRS and CDR2 YFSETQ. There are 15 residues in the CDR3. The CDR3 coding sequence is TGCGCCAGCAGCGGAAGCGGGAGTTTCACCGGGGAGCTGTTTTTT. Translating it yields CASSGSGSFTGELFF.

This clone occurred a few times. This chain uses TRBV7-3 with TRBJ2-5, with D unclear. There are 15 residues in the CDR3. Between the trimmed V and J ends, which lost 2 bases and 2 bases, there was a span of 12 bases. Germline CDR1 and CDR2: SGHTA and FQGTGA. The chain's CDR3 is CASSLGRRNQETQYF. The CDR3 DNA follows: TGTGCCAGCAGCTTAGGTCGGCGTAATCAAGAGACCCAGTACTTC.

This sequence joins TRBV2 and TRBJ1-4; D unclear. Trimming cost V 6 bases and J 0 bases, with 8 bases left between them. Germline V CDR1 and CDR2: SNHLY, FYNNEI. This CDR3 spans 14 amino acids. DNA for the CDR3: TGTGCCAGCAGGCAGGAACCAACTAATGAAAAACTGTTTTTT. It encodes CASRQEPTNEKLFF.

The J gene is TRBJ1-2, the V gene TRBV29-1; no reliable D call. Germline V gives CDR1 SQVTM, CDR2 ANQGSEA. V was trimmed by 0 bases and J by 8 bases, leaving 13 bases between them. The CDR3 covers 13 residues. The CDR3 nucleotides read TGCAGCGTTGAAGATACCACCAGGCACGGCTACACCTTC. This encodes CSVEDTTRHGYTF.